What follows is one T cell receptor beta chain and its context. Its antigen is currently unknown. This record belongs to a study of shared clonotypes between healthy human individuals. The assay was immunoSEQ multiplex PCR, and TCRdb's table has in-frame clones only and misses some. This repertoire shows 750,000 to 1,000,000 clones, about 92% found once; its top ten account for 20% to 30%. In germline, CDR1 is SEHNR, CDR2 FQNEAQ (reference sequence). The V gene lost 1 base and the J gene lost 6 bases, with 15 bases spanning the gap. This CDR3 has 15 amino acids. Study-wide points: Genetic and exposure-history diversity was limited by the small donor number.

Naive-designated CD8 cells lacked CD45RO, were positively enriched for CCR7, and omitted terminally differentiated effector memory CD45RA+ cells. This chain joins TRBV7-9 and TRBJ1-1; weak D call: TRBD1 (5 bases). This clonotype was obtained from a man younger than 45 in good health. The specimen sequenced was naive CD8+ T cells sorted from blood. The chain's CDR3 is CASSLELGGKAEAFF. The CDR3 bases are TGTGCCAGCAGCTTAGAACTCGGGGGGAAGGCTGAAGCTTTCTTT.